A single sample is the source of the 23 T cell receptor beta chains below, sequenced in a study of T cell responses to AZD1222 COVID-19 vaccine. The repertoire was sequenced with immunoSEQ multiplex PCR; TCRdb's copy has only in-frame clones and lacks some. The table shows around 140,000 clones, with 91% occurring only once. The sequenced sample was peripheral blood, obtained 28 days after the second AZD1222 dose. Every receptor here comes from an adult who received the AZD1222 COVID-19 vaccine.

The chain is built from TRBV19 and TRBJ1-5, with D unclear. V shed 0 bases and J shed 2 bases, with 14 bases lying between them. The CDR3 is made up of 17 amino acids. The germline CDR1 and CDR2 sequences are LNHDA and SQIVND (reference sequence). CDR3 nucleotides: TGTGCCAGTAGTATAGAAGGGTCTGTCCCGGGCAATCAGCCCCAGCATTTT. It encodes CASSIEGSVPGNQPQHF.

This clone was seen only once. The rearrangement uses TRBV9 and TRBJ2-1; a possible D gene is TRBD1 (5 bases). V was clipped by 1 base and J by 0 bases, with 11 bases between them. Germline CDR1 SGDLS, CDR2 YYNGEE. The CDR3 contains 16 residues. CDR3 bases: TGTGCCAGCAGCGTATTCCCGGACAACTCCTACAATGAGCAGTTCTTC. Protein: CASSVFPDNSYNEQFF.

The rearrangement joins TRBV7-2 to TRBJ1-2, with 8 bases fitting TRBD1. J was trimmed by 6 bases and V by 5 bases; bases with no gene match: 8. CDR1 SGHTA and CDR2 FQGNSA come from the germline V gene. The CDR3 spans 14 residues. Here the CDR3 DNA reads TGTGCCAGCAGCCCCTCGACAGGGGCCCATGGCTACACCTTC. Protein: CASSPSTGAHGYTF.

The rearrangement joins TRBV18 to TRBJ2-7, with 8 positions matching TRBD2. V lost 3 bases, J lost 7 bases, and 11 bases stayed unmatched. CDR3 length: 15 amino acids. Germline loops: CDR1 KGHSH, CDR2 LQKENI. The CDR3 region has the DNA TGTGCCAGCTCACCCGGGGCGGGGGGAACGGAAGAGCAGTACTTC. Translating gives CASSPGAGGTEEQYF.

A few counts support this clone. V usage is TRBV7-9 and J usage is TRBJ1-3; the match to TRBD1 covers 8 bases. Germline V gene sequence: CDR1 SEHNR, CDR2 FQNEAQ (reference sequence). The CDR3 has 17 amino acids. V shed 7 bases, J shed 4 bases, and the junction held 15 bases outside the gene matches. The CDR3 nucleotides are TGTGCCAGCATTAAAGAATGGCAGGGGGCCTCGGGAAACACCATATATTTT. Its protein is CASIKEWQGASGNTIYF.

The chain carries TRBV3-1 (or the pseudogene TRBV3-2) and TRBJ1-1; possibly TRBD1 for D (5 bases). V lost 0 bases to trimming and J lost 11 bases, with 10 bases between them. From germline, CDR1 is LGHDT and CDR2 YNNKEL (reference sequence). The CDR3 loop spans 12 amino acids. In DNA, the CDR3 is TGTGCCAGCAGCCAAGAAGATGGGGCGGCTTTCTTT. Encoded protein: CASSQEDGAAFF.

This chain links TRBV7-9 with TRBJ1-4; D is possibly TRBD1 (5 bases). The V end lost 3 bases, the J end lost 8 bases, and 13 bases lay between the germline ends. Germline V gene data show CDR1 as SEHNR and CDR2 as FQNEAQ (reference sequence). The CDR3 runs to 14 residues. This CDR3 is CASSFGAAREKLFF. Written as DNA, the CDR3 is TGTGCCAGCAGCTTCGGGGCGGCTCGGGAAAAACTGTTTTTT.

The chain has TRBV24-1 and TRBJ1-2; D is perhaps TRBD1 (5 bases). V gave up 3 bases and J gave up 6 bases, with 10 bases separating them. CDR3 length equals 13 residues. Germline V gene sequence: CDR1 KGHDR, CDR2 SFDVKD. This CDR3 is CATSDPLGDGYTF. DNA of the CDR3: TGTGCCACCAGTGATCCCCTGGGGGATGGCTACACCTTC.

This chain uses TRBV21-1 with TRBJ2-7; the table's D gene call, TRBD2, was not cross checked with the DNA. TRBV21-1 is listed as a pseudogene. This CDR3 has 16 residues. Here the CDR3 reads CASSLRWGGLSYEQYV. For the CDR3, the DNA is TGTGCCAGCAGCCTAAGATGGGGGGGCCTGTCCTACGAGCAGTACGTC.

This chain connects TRBV19 to TRBJ2-1; D uncertain. V lost 3 bases and J lost 6, with 15 bases in between. Germline values: CDR1 LNHDA, CDR2 SQIVND (reference sequence). The CDR3 consists of 15 residues. CDR3 amino acids: CASSISVIGSNEQFF. CDR3 nucleotides: TGTGCCAGTAGTATCTCCGTCATAGGTAGCAATGAGCAGTTCTTC.

The rearrangement joins TRBV19 to TRBJ1-2, with 8 bases lining up with TRBD1. With 1 base clipped from V and 2 bases from J, the junction kept 3 bases outside the gene matches. Germline V CDR1 and CDR2: LNHDA, SQIVND (reference sequence). The CDR3 is 15 residues long. The CDR3 DNA is TGTGCCAGTAGTATAGCAGGGGGCTTGAACTATGGCTACACCTTC. This encodes CASSIAGGLNYGYTF.

The J gene is TRBJ2-1, the V gene TRBV3-1 (or the pseudogene TRBV3-2); no clear D. Germline CDR1 and CDR2: LGHDT and YNNKEL (reference sequence). This CDR3 is built from 12 residues. Between the trimmed V and J ends, which lost 4 bases and 5 bases, there was a span of 6 bases. The CDR3 DNA reads as TGTGCCAGCAGCCTCATTAACAATGAGCAGTTCTTC. This translates into CASSLINNEQFF.

Only one count was recorded for this clone. The rearrangement joins TRBV7-8 to TRBJ1-4; 10 bases are shared with TRBD1. Trimming removed 7 bases from V and 6 bases from J; junction bases left unmatched: 11. Germline V gene data show CDR1 as SGHVS and CDR2 as FQNEAQ. This CDR3 region has 16 residues. CDR3 bases: TGTGCCAGCACCCATGGGGCGGGACAGGGGCATGAAAAACTGTTTTTT. This translates into CASTHGAGQGHEKLFF.

This sequence joins TRBV21-1 and TRBJ2-5; the listed D gene, TRBD1, was not tested against the DNA. TRBV21-1 is labeled a pseudogene. This CDR3 has 16 amino acids. The CDR3 reads CASSPQGQGLQETQYF. The CDR3 region has the DNA TGTGCCAGCAGCCCCCAGGGACAGGGACTTCAAGAGACCCAGTACTTC.

This rearrangement joins TRBV12-3 or TRBV12-4 to TRBJ2-1, with D possibly matching TRBD1 (5 bases). V gave up 6 bases and J gave up 6 bases, with 9 bases separating them. This CDR3 is 12 amino acids long. CDR3 DNA: TGTGCCAGCAGCACTGACAGCAATGAGCAGTTCTTC. Its protein product is CASSTDSNEQFF.

The CDR3 reads CAISGGGEAFF. CDR3 in DNA: TGTGCCATCAGTGGGGGAGGGGAAGCTTTCTTT. The chain links TRBV10-3 to TRBJ1-1; D gene uncertain. Trimming stripped 4 bases from V and 8 bases from J, with 8 bases between. The CDR3 has 11 amino acids. The germline CDR1 and CDR2 sequences are ENHRY and SYGVKD.

This clone was detected a few times. This rearrangement joins TRBV9 to TRBJ1-5; TRBD1 is a possible D gene (5 bases). CDR1 SGDLS and CDR2 YYNGEE come from the germline V gene. The germline V and J ends were trimmed by 4 bases and 7 bases, with 18 bases remaining between them. The length of the CDR3 is 15 residues. The CDR3 loop reads CASSLGWGRGQPQHF. CDR3 in DNA: TGTGCCAGCAGCCTAGGGTGGGGTCGGGGGCAGCCCCAGCATTTT.

The rearrangement links TRBV5-8 to TRBJ1-6; D is unclear. This CDR3 has 13 amino acids. Germline CDR1 reads SGHTS; CDR2 reads YDEGEE. The germline V and J ends were trimmed by 0 bases and 7 bases, with 5 bases remaining between them. The CDR3 spells CASSLEENSPLHF. The CDR3 region has the DNA TGTGCCAGCAGCTTGGAAGAAAATTCACCCCTCCACTTT.

The J gene is TRBJ1-6, the V gene TRBV2; 10 bases line up with TRBD1. CDR1 SNHLY and CDR2 FYNNEI come from the germline V gene. This CDR3 region has 15 residues. V was pared by 6 bases and J by 6 bases, with 5 bases of the junction left unmatched. In DNA, the CDR3 is TGTGCCAGCAGCCGGGACAGGGGAACTAATTCACCCCTCCACTTT. It codes for CASSRDRGTNSPLHF.

The V and J genes are TRBV9 and TRBJ1-3; 7 bases align to TRBD1. V shed 3 bases, J shed 3 bases, and the junction held 12 bases outside the gene matches. This CDR3 contains 17 residues. In germline, CDR1 is SGDLS, CDR2 YYNGEE. The CDR3 nucleotides read TGTGCCAGCAGCGCCTGGGACAGAATCTTGCTTGGAAACACCATATATTTT. Protein sequence: CASSAWDRILLGNTIYF.

The CDR3 DNA is TGCGCCAGCAGCTGGGGGACAGAGGGATCTATTCAGTACTTC. This gives the protein CASSWGTEGSIQYF. This rearrangement joins TRBV5-1 to TRBJ2-4; 7 positions match TRBD1. From germline, CDR1 is SGHRS and CDR2 YFSETQ. Trimming at V came to 3 bases and at J to 10 bases, leaving 10 bases not matched to a gene. CDR3 length: 14 residues.

V gene TRBV19 combines with J gene TRBJ2-3, with D perhaps matching TRBD2 (6 bases). The V gene lost 3 bases and the J gene lost 0 bases, with 10 bases spanning the gap. This CDR3 region has 15 residues. The germline V gene has CDR1 LNHDA and CDR2 SQIVND (reference sequence). The CDR3 bases are TGTGCCAGTAGTATCCAAAGCGGGAGCACAGATACGCAGTATTTT. Amino acids: CASSIQSGSTDTQYF.

V gene TRBV3-1 (or the pseudogene TRBV3-2) combines with J gene TRBJ2-5; no reliable D call. Germline V gene data show CDR1 as LGHDT and CDR2 as YNNKEL (reference sequence). This CDR3 spans 15 amino acids. V lost 0 bases and J 4 bases, leaving 12 bases between the germline ends. This chain's CDR3 is CASSQDPLVSETQYF. The CDR3 nucleotides are TGTGCCAGCAGCCAAGATCCTCTAGTTTCAGAGACCCAGTACTTC.